This TCR beta chain was identified in a study of beta chain features in type 1 diabetes. Study-wide results and limits: Compared to healthy donors, patients appeared to have naive, central memory and Treg TCRB repertoires that were more alike.

All of the isolated RNA was reverse transcribed, so expressed TCRB transcripts were sequenced. The assay was immunoSEQ multiplex PCR, and TCRdb's table has in-frame clones only and misses some. The data show 330,000 or so clones, about 14% seen once. Staining for CD45RO/CCR7/CD25/CD127/CD95/CD27 allowed sorting of CD4+ naive, central memory, regulatory and stem cell-like memory cells. Concerning this clone: Its antigen is unknown.

Germline CDR1 and CDR2: MNHEY and SVGAGI. With 6 bases clipped from V and 4 bases from J, the junction kept 3 bases outside the gene matches. CDR3 size: 15 residues. The clonotype was recovered from a young man in good health. The chain joins TRBV6-5 to TRBJ2-1; 13 positions agree with TRBD2. The specimen sequenced was central memory CD4+ T cells from blood. CDR3 sequence (DNA): TGTGCCAGCAGAACTAGCGGGAGGGCTTACAATGAGCAGTTCTTC. Translated, it gives CASRTSGRAYNEQFF.